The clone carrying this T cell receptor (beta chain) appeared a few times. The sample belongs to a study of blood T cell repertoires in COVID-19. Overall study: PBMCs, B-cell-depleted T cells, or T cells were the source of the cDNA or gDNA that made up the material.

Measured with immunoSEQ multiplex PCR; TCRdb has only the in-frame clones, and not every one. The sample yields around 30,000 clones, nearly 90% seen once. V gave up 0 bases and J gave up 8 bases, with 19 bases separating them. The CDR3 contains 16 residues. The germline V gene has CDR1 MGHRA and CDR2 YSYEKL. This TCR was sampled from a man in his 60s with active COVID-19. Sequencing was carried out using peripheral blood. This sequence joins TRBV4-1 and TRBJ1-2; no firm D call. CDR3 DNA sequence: TGCGCCAGCAGCCAAGATCCGGGTGTTTACTTACCGGGCTACACCTTC. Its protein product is CASSQDPGVYLPGYTF.